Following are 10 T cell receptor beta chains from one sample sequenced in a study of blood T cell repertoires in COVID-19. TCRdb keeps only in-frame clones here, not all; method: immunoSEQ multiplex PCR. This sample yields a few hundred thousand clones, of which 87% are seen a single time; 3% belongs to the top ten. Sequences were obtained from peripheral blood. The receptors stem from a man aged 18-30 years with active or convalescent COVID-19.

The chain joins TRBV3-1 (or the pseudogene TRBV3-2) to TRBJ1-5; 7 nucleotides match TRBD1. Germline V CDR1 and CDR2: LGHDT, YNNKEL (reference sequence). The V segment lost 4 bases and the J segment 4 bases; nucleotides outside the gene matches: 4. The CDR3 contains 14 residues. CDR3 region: CASSRGQSNQPQHF. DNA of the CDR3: TGTGCCAGCAGCCGGGGACAGTCAAATCAGCCCCAGCATTTT.

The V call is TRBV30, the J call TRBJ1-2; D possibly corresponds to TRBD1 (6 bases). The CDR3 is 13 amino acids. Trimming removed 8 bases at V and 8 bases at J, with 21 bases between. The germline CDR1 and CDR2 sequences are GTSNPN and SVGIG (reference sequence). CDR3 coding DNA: TGTGCCGGGGGGGATGGGGGCGCTTGGGGCTACACCTTC. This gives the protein CAGGDGGAWGYTF.

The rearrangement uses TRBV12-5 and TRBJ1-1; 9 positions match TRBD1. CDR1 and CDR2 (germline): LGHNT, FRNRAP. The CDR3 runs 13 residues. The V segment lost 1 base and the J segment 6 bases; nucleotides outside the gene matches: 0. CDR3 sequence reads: CASGLGQGAEAFF. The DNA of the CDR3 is TGTGCTAGTGGTTTGGGACAGGGGGCTGAAGCTTTCTTT.

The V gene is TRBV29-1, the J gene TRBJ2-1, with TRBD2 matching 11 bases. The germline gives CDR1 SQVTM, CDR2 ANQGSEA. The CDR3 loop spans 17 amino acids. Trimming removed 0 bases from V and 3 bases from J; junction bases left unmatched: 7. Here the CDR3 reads CSVEDGRLAGSYNEQFF. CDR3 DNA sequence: TGCAGCGTTGAAGACGGACGACTAGCGGGGAGCTACAATGAGCAGTTCTTC.

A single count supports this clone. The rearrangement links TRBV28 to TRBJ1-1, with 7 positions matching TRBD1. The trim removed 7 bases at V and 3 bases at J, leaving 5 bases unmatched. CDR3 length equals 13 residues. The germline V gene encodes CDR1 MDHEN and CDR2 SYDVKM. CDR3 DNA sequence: TGTGCCAGCATTGCGACAGGGTACACTGAAGCTTTCTTT. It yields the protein CASIATGYTEAFF.

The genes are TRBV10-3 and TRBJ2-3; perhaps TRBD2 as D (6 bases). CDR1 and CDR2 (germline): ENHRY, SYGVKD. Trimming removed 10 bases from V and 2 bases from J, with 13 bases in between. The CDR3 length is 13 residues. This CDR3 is CASSGAPTDTQYF. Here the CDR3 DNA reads TGTGCCAGCTCGGGAGCCCCCACAGATACGCAGTATTTT.

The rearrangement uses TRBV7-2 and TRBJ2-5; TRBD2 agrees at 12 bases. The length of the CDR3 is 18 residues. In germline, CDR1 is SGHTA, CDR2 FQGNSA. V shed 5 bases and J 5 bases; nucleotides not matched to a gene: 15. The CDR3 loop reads CASSPQRASGRVGETQYF. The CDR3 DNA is TGTGCCAGCAGCCCCCAGCGGGCTAGCGGGAGGGTCGGGGAGACCCAGTACTTC. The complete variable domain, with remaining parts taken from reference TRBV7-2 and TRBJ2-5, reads GAGVSQSPSNKVTEKGKDVELRCDPISGHTALYWYRQSLGQGLEFLIYFQGNSAPDKSGLPSDRFSAERTGGSVSTLTIQRTQQEDSAVYLCASSPQRASGRVGETQYFGPGTRLLVL.

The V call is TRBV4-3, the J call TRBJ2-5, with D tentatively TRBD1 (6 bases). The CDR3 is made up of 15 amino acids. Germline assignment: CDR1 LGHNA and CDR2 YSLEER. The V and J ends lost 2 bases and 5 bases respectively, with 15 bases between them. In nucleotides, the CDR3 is TGCGCCAGCAGCCAAACTCAGGGGCCGTGGGAGACCCAGTACTTC. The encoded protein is CASSQTQGPWETQYF.

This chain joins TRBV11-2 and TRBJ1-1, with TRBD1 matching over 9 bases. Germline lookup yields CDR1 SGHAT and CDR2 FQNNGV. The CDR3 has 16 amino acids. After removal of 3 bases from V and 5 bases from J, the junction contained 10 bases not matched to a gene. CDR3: CASSLEQGARGTEAFF. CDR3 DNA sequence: TGTGCCAGCAGCTTGGAACAGGGGGCGCGAGGGACTGAAGCTTTCTTT.

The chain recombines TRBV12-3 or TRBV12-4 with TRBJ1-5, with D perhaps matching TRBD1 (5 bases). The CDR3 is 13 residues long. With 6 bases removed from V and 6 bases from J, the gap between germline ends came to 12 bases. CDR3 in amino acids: CASSWGESQPQHF. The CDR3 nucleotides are TGTGCCAGCAGCTGGGGGGAGAGTCAGCCCCAGCATTTT.